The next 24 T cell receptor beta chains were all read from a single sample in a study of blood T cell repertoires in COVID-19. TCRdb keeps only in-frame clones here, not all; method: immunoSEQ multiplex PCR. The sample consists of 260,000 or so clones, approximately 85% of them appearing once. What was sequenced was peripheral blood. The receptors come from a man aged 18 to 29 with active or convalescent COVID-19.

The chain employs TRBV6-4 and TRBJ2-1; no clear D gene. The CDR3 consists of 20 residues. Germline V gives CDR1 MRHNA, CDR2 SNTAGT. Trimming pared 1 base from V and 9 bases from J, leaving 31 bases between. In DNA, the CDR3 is TGTGCCAGCAGTGACTGTCACCACATCCCGGGTGGTAGTCCTGGATGTGAGCAGTTCTTC. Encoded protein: CASSDCHHIPGGSPGCEQFF.

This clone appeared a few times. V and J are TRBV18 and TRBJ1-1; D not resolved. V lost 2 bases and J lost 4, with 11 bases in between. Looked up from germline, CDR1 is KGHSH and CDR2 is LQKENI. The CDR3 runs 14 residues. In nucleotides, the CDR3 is TGTGCCAGCTCACCATTCGACATGGGCACTGAAGCTTTCTTT. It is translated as CASSPFDMGTEAFF.

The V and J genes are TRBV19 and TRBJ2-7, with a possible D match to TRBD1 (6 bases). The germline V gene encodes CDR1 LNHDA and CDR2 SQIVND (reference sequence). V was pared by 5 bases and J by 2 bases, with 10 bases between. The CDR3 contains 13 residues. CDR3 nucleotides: TGTGCCAGTAGTTTGCAGGGGACCTACGAGCAGTACTTC. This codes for CASSLQGTYEQYF.

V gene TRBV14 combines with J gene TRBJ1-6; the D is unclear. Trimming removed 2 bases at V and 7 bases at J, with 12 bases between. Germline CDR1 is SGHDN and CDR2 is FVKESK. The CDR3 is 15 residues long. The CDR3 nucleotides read TGTGCCAGCAGCCAATTGGGCAGCAAAAATTCACCCCTCCACTTT. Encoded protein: CASSQLGSKNSPLHF.

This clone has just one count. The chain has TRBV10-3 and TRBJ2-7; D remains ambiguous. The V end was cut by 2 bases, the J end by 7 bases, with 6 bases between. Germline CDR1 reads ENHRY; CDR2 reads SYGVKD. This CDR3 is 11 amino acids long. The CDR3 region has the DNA TGTGCCATCAGTGAGGCGTGGGAGCAGTACTTC. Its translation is CAISEAWEQYF.

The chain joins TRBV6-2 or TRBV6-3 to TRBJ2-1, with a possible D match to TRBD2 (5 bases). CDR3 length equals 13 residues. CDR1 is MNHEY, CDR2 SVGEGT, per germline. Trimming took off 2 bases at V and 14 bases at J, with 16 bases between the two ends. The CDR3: CASSYARTAEEFF. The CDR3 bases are TGTGCCAGCAGTTACGCTAGGACGGCGGAGGAGTTCTTC.

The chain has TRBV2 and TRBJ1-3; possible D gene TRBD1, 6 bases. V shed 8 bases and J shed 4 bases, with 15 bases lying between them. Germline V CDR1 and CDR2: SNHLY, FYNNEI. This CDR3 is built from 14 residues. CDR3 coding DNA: TGTGCCAGCCTCACCGGGGGGCTAGGAAACACCATATATTTT. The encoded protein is CASLTGGLGNTIYF.

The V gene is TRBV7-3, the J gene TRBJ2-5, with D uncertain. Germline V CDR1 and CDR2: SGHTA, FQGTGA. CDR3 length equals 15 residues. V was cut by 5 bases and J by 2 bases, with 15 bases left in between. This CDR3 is CASSPSARNQETQYF. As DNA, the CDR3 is TGTGCCAGCAGCCCAAGCGCTAGGAATCAAGAGACCCAGTACTTC.

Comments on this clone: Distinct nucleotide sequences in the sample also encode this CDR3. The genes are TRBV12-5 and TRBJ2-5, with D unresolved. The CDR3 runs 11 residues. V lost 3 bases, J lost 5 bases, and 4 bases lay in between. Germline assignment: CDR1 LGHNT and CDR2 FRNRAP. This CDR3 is CASGFGETQYF. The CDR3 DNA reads TGTGCTAGTGGTTTTGGCGAGACCCAGTACTTC.

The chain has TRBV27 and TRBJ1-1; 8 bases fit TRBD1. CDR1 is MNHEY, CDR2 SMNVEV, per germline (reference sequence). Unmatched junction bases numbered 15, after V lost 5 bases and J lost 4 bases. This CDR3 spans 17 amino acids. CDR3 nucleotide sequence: TGTGCCAGCAGTGAATTCGGCCAGGGGGCTCTGATCACTGAAGCTTTCTTT. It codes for CASSEFGQGALITEAFF.

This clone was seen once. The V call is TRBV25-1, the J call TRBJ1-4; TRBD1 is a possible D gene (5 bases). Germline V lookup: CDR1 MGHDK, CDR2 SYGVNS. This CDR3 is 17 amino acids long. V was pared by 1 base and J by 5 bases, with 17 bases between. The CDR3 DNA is TGTGCCAGCAGTGAATCGAAACGGGGGGTGATAAATGAAAAACTGTTTTTT. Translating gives CASSESKRGVINEKLFF.

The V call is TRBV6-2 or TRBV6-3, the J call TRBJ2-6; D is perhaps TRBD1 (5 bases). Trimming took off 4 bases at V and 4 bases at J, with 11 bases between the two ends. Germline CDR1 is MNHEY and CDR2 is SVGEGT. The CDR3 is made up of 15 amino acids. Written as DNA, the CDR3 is TGTGCCAGCAGTTTTCAGGGATCCGGGGCCAACGTCCTGACTTTC. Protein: CASSFQGSGANVLTF.

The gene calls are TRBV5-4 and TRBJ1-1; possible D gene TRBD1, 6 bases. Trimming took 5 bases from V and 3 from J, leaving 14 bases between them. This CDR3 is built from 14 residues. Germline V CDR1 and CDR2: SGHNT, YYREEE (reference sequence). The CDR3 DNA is TGTGCCAGCAGGCGATGGACAGACGACACTGAAGCTTTCTTT. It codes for CASRRWTDDTEAFF.

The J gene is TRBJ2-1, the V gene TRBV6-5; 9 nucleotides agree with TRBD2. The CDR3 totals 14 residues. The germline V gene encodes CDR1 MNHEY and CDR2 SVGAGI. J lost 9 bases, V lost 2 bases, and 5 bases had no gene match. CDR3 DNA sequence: TGTGCCAGCAGTTACGCGGGGGGGCCGGGTGAGCAGTTCTTC. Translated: CASSYAGGPGEQFF.

For the CDR3, the DNA is TGTGCCAGCAGCTCCCGTATAGGGGGAGCCTACAATGAGCAGTTCTTC. This translates into CASSSRIGGAYNEQFF. The chain carries TRBV7-2 and TRBJ2-1; possible D gene TRBD1, 6 bases. With 4 bases removed from V and 2 bases from J, the gap between germline ends came to 15 bases. Germline CDR1 and CDR2: SGHTA and FQGNSA. The CDR3 loop spans 16 amino acids.

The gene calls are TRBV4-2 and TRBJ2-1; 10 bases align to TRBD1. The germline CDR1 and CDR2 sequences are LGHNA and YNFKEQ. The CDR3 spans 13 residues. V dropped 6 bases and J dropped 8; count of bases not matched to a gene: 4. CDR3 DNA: TGTGCCAGCAGGGACAGGGGGGGCCATGAGCAGTTCTTC. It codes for CASRDRGGHEQFF.

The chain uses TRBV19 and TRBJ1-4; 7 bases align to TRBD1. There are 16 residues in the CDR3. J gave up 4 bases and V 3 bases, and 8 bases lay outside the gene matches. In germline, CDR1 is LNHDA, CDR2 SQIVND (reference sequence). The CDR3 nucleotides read TGTGCCAGTAGTATTTATTTGGACAGGTTTAATGAAAAACTGTTTTTT. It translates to CASSIYLDRFNEKLFF.

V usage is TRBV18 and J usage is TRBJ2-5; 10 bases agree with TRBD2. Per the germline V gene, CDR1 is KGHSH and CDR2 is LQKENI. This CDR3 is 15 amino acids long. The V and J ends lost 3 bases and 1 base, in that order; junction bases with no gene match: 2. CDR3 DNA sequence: TGTGCCAGCTCACCTGCTAGCGGGGGCCAAGAGACCCAGTACTTC. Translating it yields CASSPASGGQETQYF.

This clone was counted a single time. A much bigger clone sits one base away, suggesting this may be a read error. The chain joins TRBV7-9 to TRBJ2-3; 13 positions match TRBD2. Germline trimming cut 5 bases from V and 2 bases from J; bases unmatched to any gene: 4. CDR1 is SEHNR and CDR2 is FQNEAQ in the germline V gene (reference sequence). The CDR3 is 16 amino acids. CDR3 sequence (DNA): TGTGCCAGCAGCCCGGGACTAGCGGGGATCACAGATACGCAGTATTTT. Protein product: CASSPGLAGITDTQYF.

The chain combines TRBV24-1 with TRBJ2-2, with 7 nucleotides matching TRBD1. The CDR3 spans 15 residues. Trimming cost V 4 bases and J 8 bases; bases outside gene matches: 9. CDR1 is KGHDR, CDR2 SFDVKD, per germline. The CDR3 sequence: CATSEADRAAGELFF. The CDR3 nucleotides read TGTGCCACCAGTGAAGCCGACAGGGCGGCGGGGGAGCTGTTTTTT.

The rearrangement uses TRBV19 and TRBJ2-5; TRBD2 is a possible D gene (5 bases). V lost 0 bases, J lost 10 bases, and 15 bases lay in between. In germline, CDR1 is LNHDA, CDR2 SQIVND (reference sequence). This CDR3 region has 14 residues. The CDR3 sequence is CASSIDWLNGVQYF. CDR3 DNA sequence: TGTGCCAGTAGTATAGATTGGCTTAACGGGGTCCAGTACTTC.

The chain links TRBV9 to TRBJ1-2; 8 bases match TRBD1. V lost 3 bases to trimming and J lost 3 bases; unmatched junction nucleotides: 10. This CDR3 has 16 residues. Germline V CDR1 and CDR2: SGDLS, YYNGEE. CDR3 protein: CASSAGWTGIDYGYTF. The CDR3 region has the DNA TGTGCCAGCAGCGCAGGATGGACAGGGATAGACTATGGCTACACCTTC.

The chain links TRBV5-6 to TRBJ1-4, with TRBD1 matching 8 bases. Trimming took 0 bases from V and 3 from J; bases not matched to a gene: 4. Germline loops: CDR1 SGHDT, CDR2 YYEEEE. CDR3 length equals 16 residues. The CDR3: CASSLETGEPNEKLFF. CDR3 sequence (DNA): TGTGCCAGCAGCTTGGAGACAGGGGAGCCTAATGAAAAACTGTTTTTT.

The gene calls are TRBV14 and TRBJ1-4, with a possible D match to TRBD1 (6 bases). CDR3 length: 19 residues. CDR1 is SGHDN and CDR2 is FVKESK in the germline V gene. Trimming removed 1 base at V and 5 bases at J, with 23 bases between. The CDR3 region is CASSQGRLQGEWKNEKLFF. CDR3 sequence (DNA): TGTGCCAGCAGCCAAGGAAGGTTACAGGGAGAGTGGAAAAATGAAAAACTGTTTTTT.